Each of the 14 T cell receptor beta chains below was sequenced from the same sample in a study of beta chain features in type 1 diabetes. Of the isolated RNA, all was reverse transcribed, and so the sequenced material was expressed TCRB transcripts. Sequencing was performed with immunoSEQ multiplex PCR; in TCRdb, only in-frame clones are kept and a portion is missing. Of 600,000 to 650,000 clones listed, roughly 15% are singletons. The specimen sequenced was naive CD4+ T cells from blood. These receptors originate from a man aged 18-30 years in good health.

The chain is built from TRBV19 and TRBJ1-1; D is possibly TRBD1 (6 bases). Trimming cost V 2 bases and J 1 base, with 17 bases left between them. The CDR3 runs 17 residues. Germline loops: CDR1 LNHDA, CDR2 SQIVND (reference sequence). The CDR3 DNA reads TGTGCCAGTAGTATAATGGGGGCACCCCCCCCGAACACTGAAGCTTTCTTT. Its translation: CASSIMGAPPPNTEAFF.

The V and J genes are TRBV7-9 and TRBJ1-2; D uncertain. The germline V gene encodes CDR1 SEHNR and CDR2 FQNEAQ (reference sequence). The CDR3 extends over 13 amino acids. The CDR3 DNA reads as TGTGTCCTAACCGGGCCCTACTTATTAGGCTACACCTTC. It codes for CVLTGPYLLGYTF.

This clone was detected a few times. Other DNA sequences from this sample encode an identical CDR3 as well. The genes are TRBV28 and TRBJ2-7; 8 bases fit TRBD2. V lost 5 bases and J lost 4; bases outside the gene matches: 10. Germline CDR1 and CDR2: MDHEN and SYDVKM. This CDR3 is 15 amino acids long. This CDR3 is CASSPPGSGGYEQYF. The CDR3 DNA reads as TGTGCCAGCAGTCCCCCAGGGAGCGGGGGTTACGAGCAGTACTTC.

A few counts support this clone. The chain has TRBV11-2 and TRBJ1-1; possible D gene TRBD1, 5 bases. V shed 5 bases and J shed 2 bases, with 24 bases lying between them. CDR3 length: 18 residues. CDR1 SGHAT and CDR2 FQNNGV come from the germline V gene. CDR3 nucleotide sequence: TGTGCCAGCAGCCTAAGGGGTACTGGGGTCAGTACTAACACTGAAGCTTTCTTT. It codes for CASSLRGTGVSTNTEAFF.

J is TRBJ2-7 and V is TRBV19; 7 bases are a match to TRBD1. The junction had 7 bases not matched to a gene; V was cut back by 5 bases and J by 0 bases. CDR3 length: 15 residues. CDR1 LNHDA and CDR2 SQIVND come from the germline V gene (reference sequence). The CDR3 reads CASSPPGTVSYEQYF. The CDR3 DNA sequence: TGTGCCAGTAGTCCCCCTGGGACAGTCTCCTACGAGCAGTACTTC.

This clone was found a few times. V and J are TRBV7-6 and TRBJ2-5, with TRBD1 matching over 7 bases. With the DNA end fitting TRBJ2-7 better, the J assignment may be wrong. The CDR3 loop spans 15 amino acids. The V gene's germline CDR1 is SGHVS and CDR2 FNYEAQ. The CDR3 coding sequence is TGTGCCAGCAGCTTAGCACGGGACAGCGTCTACGAGCAGTACTTC. Protein: CASSLARDSVYEQYF.

This clone was seen a handful of times. CDR3 coding DNA: TGTGCCAGCAGCGCCCGGCCAGGGACTAGCGGGGGAAGGACAGATACGCAGTATTTT. It specifies CASSARPGTSGGRTDTQYF. The chain uses TRBV7-2 and TRBJ2-3, with TRBD2 matching 14 bases. This CDR3 spans 19 amino acids. Germline V gene data show CDR1 as SGHTA and CDR2 as FQGNSA. V lost 5 bases and J lost 3; bases outside the gene matches: 13.

This clone turned up a few times. This chain connects TRBV5-6 to TRBJ2-5; D unclear. This CDR3 contains 14 residues. V was trimmed by 2 bases and J by 7 bases, leaving 15 bases between them. Germline V gives CDR1 SGHDT, CDR2 YYEEEE. CDR3 sequence reads: CASSFSGSPGTQYF. The CDR3 coding sequence is TGTGCCAGCAGCTTCTCGGGTTCGCCGGGGACCCAGTACTTC.

This clone was detected only a few times. The rearrangement uses TRBV25-1 and TRBJ1-3, with D perhaps TRBD1 (5 bases). Deletions cut 2 bases from V and 0 bases from J, with 14 bases between. The CDR3 spans 17 residues. The V gene's germline CDR1 is MGHDK and CDR2 SYGVNS. The CDR3 reads CASSEIGRESSGNTIYF. In nucleotides, the CDR3 is TGTGCCAGCAGTGAAATCGGCAGGGAAAGCTCTGGAAACACCATATATTTT. Variable domain in full (rest from reference TRBV25-1 and TRBJ1-3): EADIYQTPRYLVIGTGKKITLECSQTMGHDKMYWYQQDPGMELHLIHYSYGVNSTEKGDLSSESTVSRIRTEHFPLTLESARPSHTSQYLCASSEIGRESSGNTIYFGEGSWLTVV.

The table lists this clone with a few counts. The chain is built from TRBV5-1 and TRBJ2-5, with 11 bases aligning to TRBD1. Germline-derived CDR1 and CDR2 are SGHRS and YFSETQ. Losses at the gene ends were 6 bases for V and 5 bases for J; bases not matched to a gene: 6. CDR3 length equals 14 residues. CDR3 protein: CASTDRGLAETQYF. Here the CDR3 DNA reads TGCGCCAGCACGGACAGGGGGCTCGCGGAGACCCAGTACTTC.

V usage is TRBV28 and J usage is TRBJ2-5; D not resolved. Looked up from germline, CDR1 is MDHEN and CDR2 is SYDVKM. Trimming stripped 6 bases from V and 4 bases from J, with 12 bases between. The CDR3 runs to 13 residues. The CDR3 here is CASSLGWGETQYF. The DNA of the CDR3 is TGTGCCAGCAGCTTAGGGTGGGGAGAGACCCAGTACTTC.

This clone has just a few counts. The sample carries other DNA sequences with the same CDR3. The chain employs TRBV7-2 and TRBJ2-5; D remains unclear. V was trimmed by 3 bases and J by 1 base, leaving 6 bases between them. The CDR3 is 13 amino acids. Germline-derived CDR1 and CDR2 are SGHTA and FQGNSA. CDR3 protein: CASSLGFQETQYF. The CDR3 nucleotides are TGTGCCAGCAGCTTGGGATTCCAAGAGACCCAGTACTTC.

This chain links TRBV2 with TRBJ1-4; no firm D call. The V end was cut by 3 bases, the J end by 7 bases, with 12 bases between. This CDR3 comprises 14 residues. Looked up from germline, CDR1 is SNHLY and CDR2 is FYNNEI. CDR3: CASSEVPGGEKLFF. DNA for the CDR3: TGTGCCAGCAGTGAGGTGCCAGGAGGTGAAAAACTGTTTTTT.

This clone was picked up a small number of times. The V call is TRBV6-1, the J call TRBJ2-7, with 9 positions matching TRBD1. CDR1 and CDR2 from the germline V gene are MNHNS and SASEGT. This CDR3 is 15 amino acids long. The ends lost 0 bases at V and 7 bases at J; junction bases unmatched: 7. CDR3 coding DNA: TGTGCCAGCAGTGAAGCAGGGACAGGGATCGGAGAGCAGTACTTC. Protein: CASSEAGTGIGEQYF.